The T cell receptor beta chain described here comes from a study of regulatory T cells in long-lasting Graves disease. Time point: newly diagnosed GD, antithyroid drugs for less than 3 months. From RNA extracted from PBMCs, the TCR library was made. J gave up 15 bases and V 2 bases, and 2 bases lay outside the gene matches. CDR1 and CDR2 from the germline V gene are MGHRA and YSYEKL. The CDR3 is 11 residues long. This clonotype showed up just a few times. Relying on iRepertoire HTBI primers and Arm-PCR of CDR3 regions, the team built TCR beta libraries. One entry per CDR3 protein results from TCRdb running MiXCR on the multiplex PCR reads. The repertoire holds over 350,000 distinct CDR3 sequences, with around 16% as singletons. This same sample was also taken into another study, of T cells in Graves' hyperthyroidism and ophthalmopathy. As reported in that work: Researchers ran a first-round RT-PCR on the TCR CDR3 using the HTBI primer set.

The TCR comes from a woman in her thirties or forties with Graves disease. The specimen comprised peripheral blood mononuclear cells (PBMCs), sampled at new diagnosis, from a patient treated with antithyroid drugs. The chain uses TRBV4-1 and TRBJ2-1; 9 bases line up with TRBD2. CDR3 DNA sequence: TGCGCCAGCAGCCAACTAGCGGGACTGTTCTTC. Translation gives CASSQLAGLFF.